This T cell receptor (beta chain) appears in the sequencing data of a study of blood T cell repertoires in COVID-19. Overall study context: Italy, Spain and the United States were the sources of the convalescent and acute COVID-19 samples.

Adults between about 18 and 95 years of age took part from under 25 US areas. Participants' own reports of clinical history determined their cohort assignment. Two negative PCRs, clearance, or symptom resolution had been documented for recovered Cohort 3 donors. The length of the CDR3 is 17 residues. Germline V gene data show CDR1 as LGHDT and CDR2 as YNNKEL (reference sequence). V was clipped by 1 base and J by 9 bases; unmatched bases: 16. Measured with immunoSEQ multiplex PCR; TCRdb has only the in-frame clones, and not every one. This table holds roughly 220,000 clones, roughly nine tenths found once. Only one count was recorded for this clone.

The J gene is TRBJ2-5, the V gene TRBV3-1 (or the pseudogene TRBV3-2), with TRBD2 matching over 8 bases. The sequence derives from a woman in her 30s who had recovered from COVID-19. Sequenced: PBMCs or T cells enriched from blood (not recorded which). Written as DNA, the CDR3 is TGTGCCAGCAGCCAAGTTAGAATGTTGGGACTAGAAGGGGCCCAGTACTTC. This gives the protein CASSQVRMLGLEGAQYF.